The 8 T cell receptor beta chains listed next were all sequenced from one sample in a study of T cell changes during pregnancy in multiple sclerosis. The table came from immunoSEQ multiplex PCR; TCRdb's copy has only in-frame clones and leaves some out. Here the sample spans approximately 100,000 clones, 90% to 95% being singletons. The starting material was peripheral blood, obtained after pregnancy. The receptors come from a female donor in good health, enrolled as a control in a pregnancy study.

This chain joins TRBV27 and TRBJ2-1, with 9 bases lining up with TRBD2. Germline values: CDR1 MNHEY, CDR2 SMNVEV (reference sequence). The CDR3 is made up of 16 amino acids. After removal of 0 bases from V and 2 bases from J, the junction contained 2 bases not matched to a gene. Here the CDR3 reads CASSLSGGGAYNEQFF. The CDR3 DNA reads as TGTGCCAGCAGTTTATCGGGCGGGGGGGCCTACAATGAGCAGTTCTTC.

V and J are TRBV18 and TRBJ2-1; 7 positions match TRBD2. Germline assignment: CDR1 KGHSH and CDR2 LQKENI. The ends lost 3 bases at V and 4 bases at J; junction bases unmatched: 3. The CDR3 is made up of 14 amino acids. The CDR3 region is CASSPQGGYNEQFF. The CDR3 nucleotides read TGTGCCAGCTCACCCCAGGGAGGGTACAATGAGCAGTTCTTC.

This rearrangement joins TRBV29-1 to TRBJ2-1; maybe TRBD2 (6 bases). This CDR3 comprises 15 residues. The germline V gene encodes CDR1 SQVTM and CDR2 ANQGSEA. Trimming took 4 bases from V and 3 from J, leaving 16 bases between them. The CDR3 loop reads CSVVSEGEIYNEQFF. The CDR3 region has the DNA TGCAGCGTTGTTTCGGAGGGCGAGATCTACAATGAGCAGTTCTTC.

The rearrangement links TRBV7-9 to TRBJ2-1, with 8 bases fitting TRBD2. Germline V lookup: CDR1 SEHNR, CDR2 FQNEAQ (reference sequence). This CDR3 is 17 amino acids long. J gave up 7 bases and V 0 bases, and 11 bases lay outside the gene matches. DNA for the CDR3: TGTGCCAGCAGCTTAGCCGTGGTAGCGGGACTCCAGAATGAGCAGTTCTTC. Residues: CASSLAVVAGLQNEQFF.

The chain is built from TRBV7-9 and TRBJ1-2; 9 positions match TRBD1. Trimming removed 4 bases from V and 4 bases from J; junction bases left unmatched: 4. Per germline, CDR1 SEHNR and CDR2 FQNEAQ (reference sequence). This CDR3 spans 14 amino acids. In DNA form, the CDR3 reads TGTGCCAGCAGCTGGGACAGGGTCTTCTATGGCTACACCTTC. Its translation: CASSWDRVFYGYTF.

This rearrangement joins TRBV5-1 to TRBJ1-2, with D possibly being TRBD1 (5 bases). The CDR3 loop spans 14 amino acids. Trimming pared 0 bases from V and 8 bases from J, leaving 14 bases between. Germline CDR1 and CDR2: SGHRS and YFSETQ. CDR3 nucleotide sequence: TGCGCCAGCAGCTTGGGCGGGACTACGGGGGGCTACACCTTC. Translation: CASSLGGTTGGYTF.

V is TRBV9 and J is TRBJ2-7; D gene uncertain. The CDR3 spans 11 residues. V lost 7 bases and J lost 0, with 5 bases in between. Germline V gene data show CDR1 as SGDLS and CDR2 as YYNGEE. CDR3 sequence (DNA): TGTGCCAGCGGCAGCTCCTACGAGCAGTACTTC. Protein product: CASGSSYEQYF.

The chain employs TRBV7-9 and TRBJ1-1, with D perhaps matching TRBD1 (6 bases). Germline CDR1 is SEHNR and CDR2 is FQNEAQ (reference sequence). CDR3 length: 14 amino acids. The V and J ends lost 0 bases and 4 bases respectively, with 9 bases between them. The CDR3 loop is CASSLAIGGTEAFF. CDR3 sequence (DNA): TGTGCCAGCAGCTTAGCGATAGGGGGCACTGAAGCTTTCTTT.